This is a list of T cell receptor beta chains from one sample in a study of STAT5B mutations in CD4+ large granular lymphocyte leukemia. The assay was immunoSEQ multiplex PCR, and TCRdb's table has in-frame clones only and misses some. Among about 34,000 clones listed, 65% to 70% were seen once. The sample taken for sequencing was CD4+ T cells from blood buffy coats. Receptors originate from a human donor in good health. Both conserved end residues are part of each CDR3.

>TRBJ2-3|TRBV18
CASSPSGASTDTQYF
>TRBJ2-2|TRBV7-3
CASSPRIGELFF
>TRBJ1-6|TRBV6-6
CASSLDRGNSPLHF
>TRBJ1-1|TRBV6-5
CASSKQGAQNTEAFF
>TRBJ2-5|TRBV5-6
CASSLGGQQETQYF
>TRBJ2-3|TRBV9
CASSAHTDTQYF
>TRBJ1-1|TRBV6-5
CASKGREEHTEAFF
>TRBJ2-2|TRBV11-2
CASSAIAVPGTGELFF
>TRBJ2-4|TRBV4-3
CASSRSTQDIQYF
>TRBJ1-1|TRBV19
CASSIGQPGAEAFF
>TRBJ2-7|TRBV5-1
CASSPGGAYYEQYF
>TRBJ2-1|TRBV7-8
CASSYGGARYNEQFF
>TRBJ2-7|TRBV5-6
CASSFDDEQYF
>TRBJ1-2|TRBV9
CASSVGNANYGYTF
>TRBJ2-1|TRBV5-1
CASGAQDYNEQFF
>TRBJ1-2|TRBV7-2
CASSKDRPLGYTF
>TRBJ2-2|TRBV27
CASSLSAVSNTGELFF
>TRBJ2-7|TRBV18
CASSPIISPSGALEQYF
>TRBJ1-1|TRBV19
CASSIERRTGLNTEAFF
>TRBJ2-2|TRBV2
CANSRGNTGELFF
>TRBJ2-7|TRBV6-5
CASFLEGPPYEQYF
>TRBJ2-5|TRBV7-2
CASSFGPPETQYF
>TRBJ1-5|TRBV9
CASSSNNQPQHF
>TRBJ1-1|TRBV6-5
CASSFKGTEAFF
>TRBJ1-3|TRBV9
CASSVEGLSSGNTIYF
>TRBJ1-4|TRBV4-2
CASSQVGAGSTNEKLFF
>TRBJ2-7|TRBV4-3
CASSRAQGYEQYF
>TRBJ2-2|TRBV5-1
CASSSTGFANTGELFF
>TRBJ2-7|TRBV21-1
CASSKRIGLAGAYEQYF
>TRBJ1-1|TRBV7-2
CASSGQGGGTEAFF